This T cell receptor (beta chain) came from a study of STAT3 mutations in large granular lymphocyte leukemia. Overall study: Among longitudinally sequenced T-LGLL patients, roughly half had canonical activating STAT3 mutations detected. Study-wide results and limits: Samples missed the first appearance of the clone. Some patients had persisting codominant clonotypes that could mask small clones. All newly emerging clones after therapy were STAT3 wild type. At least one immunodominant TCR beta clonotype appeared in every T-cell large granular lymphocyte leukemia patient.

Germline V gene lookup returns CDR1 MNHNY and CDR2 SVGAGI (reference sequence). This CDR3 has 14 residues. The V gene lost 7 bases and the J gene lost 0 bases, with 12 bases spanning the gap. As regards this clone: The antigen remains unidentified.

Method: immunoSEQ multiplex PCR; TCRdb's copy keeps in-frame clones and lacks some. The table shows 9,500 to 12,000 clones, with roughly 87% occurring only once. This clonotype originated in an older man with T-cell large granular lymphocyte leukemia. Some clones in this sample may be carry-over from other donors' samples. The chain employs TRBV6-6 and TRBJ1-1; D not resolved. Sequencing was done on a sample of peripheral blood mononuclear cells. The CDR3 is CASTPPVMNTEAFF. The CDR3, as DNA: TGTGCCAGCACCCCCCCAGTAATGAACACTGAAGCTTTCTTT.